What follows are 10 T cell receptor beta chains derived from one specimen sequenced in a study of breast tumors, draining lymph nodes, adjacent tissues. TCRdb analysed the multiplex PCR reads with MiXCR anew, one entry per CDR3 protein. The sample records about 150,000 distinct CDR3 sequences, about 20% being singletons. Samples came from axillary lymph nodes draining the breast cancer. The sample consisted of axillary lymph node tissue. All receptors come from a female donor with breast cancer. Some clones in this sample may be carry-over from other donors' samples.

In its sample, this clonotype was seen many times. V and J are TRBV5-8 and TRBJ2-5, with 9 nucleotides matching TRBD1. Germline CDR1 and CDR2: SGHTS and YDEGEE. V shed 4 bases, J shed 5 bases, and the junction held 9 bases outside the gene matches. The CDR3 is made up of 15 amino acids. In nucleotides, the CDR3 is TGTGCCAGCAGCCAGCCGGGACAGGGACGCGAGACCCAGTACTTC. Encoded protein: CASSQPGQGRETQYF.

Details on this clonotype: This could be a read error, since a much larger clone is one nucleotide away. The chain joins TRBV27 to TRBJ2-1; D is unresolved. From germline, CDR1 is MNHEY and CDR2 SMNVEV (reference sequence). The CDR3 has 14 amino acids. CDR3 amino acids: CASGFASQRREQFF. The CDR3, as DNA: TGTGCCAGCGGTTTTGCTTCTCAACGACGGGAGCAGTTCTTC.

This clonotype has a handful of counts. The chain recombines TRBV18 with TRBJ2-2, with 9 bases identical to TRBD2. V was clipped by 3 bases and J by 10 bases; unmatched bases: 6. In germline, CDR1 is KGHSH, CDR2 LQKENI. This CDR3 has 14 residues. The CDR3 nucleotides are TGTGCCAGCTCACCGGGACTAGCCTCAGAGGAGCTGTTTTTT. It encodes CASSPGLASEELFF.

This clonotype was counted ten times or more. The gene calls are TRBV5-1 and TRBJ2-6; 8 nucleotides agree with TRBD1. The CDR3 is made up of 17 amino acids. Trimming removed 5 bases from V and 0 bases from J; junction bases left unmatched: 7. CDR1 is SGHRS, CDR2 YFSETQ, per germline. CDR3 amino acids: CASSERTGISGANVLTF. The CDR3 coding sequence is TGCGCCAGCAGTGAGAGGACAGGGATCTCTGGGGCCAACGTCCTGACTTTC. The entire variable domain, with the rest obtained from reference TRBV5-1 and TRBJ2-6, is as follows: KAGVTQTPRYLIKTRGQQVTLSCSPISGHRSVSWYQQTPGQGLQFLFEYFSETQRNKGNFPGRFSGRQFSNSRSEMNVSTLELGDSALYLCASSERTGISGANVLTFGAGSRLTVL.

Points on this clonotype: This may be a read error: a much more frequent sequence differs by one nucleotide. V usage is TRBV6-1 and J usage is TRBJ2-7; D possibly corresponds to TRBD1 (6 bases). The CDR3 spans 15 residues. The germline CDR1 and CDR2 sequences are MNHNS and SASEGT. With 7 bases removed from V and 3 bases from J, the gap between germline ends came to 19 bases. The CDR3 loop is CASNGTTGSLYEQYF. CDR3 nucleotides: TGTGCCAGCAATGGCACCACAGGGTCCCTCTACGAGCAGTACTTC.

This clonotype occurred many times. The chain couples TRBV28 to TRBJ1-6; D unresolved. V gave up 6 bases and J gave up 3 bases, with 12 bases separating them. The CDR3 has 15 amino acids. Germline assignment: CDR1 MDHEN and CDR2 SYDVKM. DNA for the CDR3: TGTGCCAGCAGGACGGGGAATTTCTATAATTCACCCCTCCACTTT. Encoded protein: CASRTGNFYNSPLHF.

Details on this clonotype: Just one base apart from a much larger clone, this may be a read error. The chain combines TRBV15 with TRBJ2-1, with D unresolved. Germline V CDR1 and CDR2: LNHNV, YYDKDF (reference sequence). The CDR3 has 15 residues. In DNA, the CDR3 is TGTGCCACCAGCGGAGATAGGACCTCCTACAATGAGCAGTTCTTC. Amino acids: CATSGDRTSYNEQFF.

This clonotype has just a few counts. The chain uses TRBV6-2 or TRBV6-3 and TRBJ2-1; 13 bases agree with TRBD2. The CDR3 has 15 residues. With V trimmed by 8 bases and J by 3 bases, 4 bases remained unmatched. CDR1 MNHEY and CDR2 SVGEGT come from the germline V gene. The CDR3 loop reads CASGTSGAGYNEQFF. CDR3 DNA: TGTGCCAGCGGGACTAGCGGGGCCGGCTACAATGAGCAGTTCTTC.

The chain has TRBV3-1 and TRBJ2-2; 10 bases match TRBD2. The CDR3 is made up of 15 amino acids. Germline loops: CDR1 LGHDT, CDR2 YNNKEL (reference sequence). V lost 6 bases to trimming and J lost 7 bases; unmatched junction nucleotides: 8. The CDR3 loop reads CASRLLAGRGGELFF. The CDR3 coding sequence is TGTGCCAGCAGGTTACTAGCGGGGCGGGGCGGGGAGCTGTTTTTT.

This clonotype has ten or more counts. The chain uses TRBV29-1 and TRBJ2-1, with 9 bases matching TRBD2. The junction had 9 bases not matched to a gene; V was cut back by 4 bases and J by 8 bases. Germline V CDR1 and CDR2: SQVTM, ANQGSEA. This CDR3 is built from 14 residues. The CDR3 nucleotides are TGCAGCGTTGGCTGGCGGGAGGGCCGCGATGAGCAGTTCTTC. Protein product: CSVGWREGRDEQFF.